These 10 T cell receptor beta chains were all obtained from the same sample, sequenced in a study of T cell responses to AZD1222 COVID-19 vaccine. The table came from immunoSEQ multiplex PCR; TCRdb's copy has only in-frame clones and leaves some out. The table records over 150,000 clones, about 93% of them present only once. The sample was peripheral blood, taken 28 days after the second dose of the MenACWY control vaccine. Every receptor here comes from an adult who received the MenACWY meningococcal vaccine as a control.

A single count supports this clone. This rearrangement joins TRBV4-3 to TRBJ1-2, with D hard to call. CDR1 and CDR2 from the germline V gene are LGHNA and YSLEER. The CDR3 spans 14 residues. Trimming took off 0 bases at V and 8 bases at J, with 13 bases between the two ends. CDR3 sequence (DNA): TGCGCCAGCAGCCAAGATTCGGGGTTTGGCGGCTACACCTTC. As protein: CASSQDSGFGGYTF.

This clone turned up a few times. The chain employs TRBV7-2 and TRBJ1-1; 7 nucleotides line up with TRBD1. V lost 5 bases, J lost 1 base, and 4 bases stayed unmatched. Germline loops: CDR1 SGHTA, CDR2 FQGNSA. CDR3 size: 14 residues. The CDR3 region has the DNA TGTGCCAGCAGCGAAAACAGGGGGAACACTGAAGCTTTCTTT. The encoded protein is CASSENRGNTEAFF.

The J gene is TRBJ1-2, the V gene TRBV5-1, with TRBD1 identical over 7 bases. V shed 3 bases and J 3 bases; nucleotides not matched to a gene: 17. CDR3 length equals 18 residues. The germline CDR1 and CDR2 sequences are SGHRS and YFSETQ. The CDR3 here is CASSSTTGTAGMDYGYTF. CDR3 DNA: TGCGCCAGCAGCTCAACCACCGGGACAGCGGGGATGGACTATGGCTACACCTTC.

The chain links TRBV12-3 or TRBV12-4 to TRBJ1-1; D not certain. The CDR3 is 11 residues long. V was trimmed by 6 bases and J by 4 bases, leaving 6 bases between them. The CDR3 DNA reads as TGTGCCAGCAGCTCCATCACTGAAGCTTTCTTT. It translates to CASSSITEAFF.

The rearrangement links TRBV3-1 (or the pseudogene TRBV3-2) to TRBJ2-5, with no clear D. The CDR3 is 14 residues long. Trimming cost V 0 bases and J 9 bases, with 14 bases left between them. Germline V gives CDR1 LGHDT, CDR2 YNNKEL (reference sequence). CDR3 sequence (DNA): TGTGCCAGCAGCCAAGACCCCCCTCTACGGTCCCAGTACTTC. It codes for CASSQDPPLRSQYF.

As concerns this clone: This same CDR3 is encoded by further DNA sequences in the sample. The CDR3 reads CAISESGNSNQPQHF. The CDR3 nucleotides read TGTGCCATCAGTGAGTCCGGAAATAGCAATCAGCCCCAGCATTTT. This chain connects TRBV10-3 to TRBJ1-5, with D hard to call. Germline assignment: CDR1 ENHRY and CDR2 SYGVKD. Trimming cost V 0 bases and J 0 bases, with 6 bases left between them. CDR3 length: 15 amino acids.

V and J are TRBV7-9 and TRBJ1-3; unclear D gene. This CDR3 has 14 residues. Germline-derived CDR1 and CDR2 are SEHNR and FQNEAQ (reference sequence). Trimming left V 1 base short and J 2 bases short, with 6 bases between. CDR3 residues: CASSLGQAGNTIYF. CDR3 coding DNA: TGTGCCAGCAGCTTAGGACAAGCTGGAAACACCATATATTTT.

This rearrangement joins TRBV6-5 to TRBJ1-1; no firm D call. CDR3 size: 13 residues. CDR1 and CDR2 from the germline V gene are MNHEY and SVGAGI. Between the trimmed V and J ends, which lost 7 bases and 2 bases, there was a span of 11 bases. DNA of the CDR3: TGTGCCAGCATGCTGGACGGAAACACTGAAGCTTTCTTT. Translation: CASMLDGNTEAFF.

CDR3 DNA sequence: TGTGCCAGCAGCCCGGGAGATTCACGTTGGGTGTATGGCTACACCTTC. Translated, it gives CASSPGDSRWVYGYTF. The chain is built from TRBV9 and TRBJ1-2; D call uncertain. The germline CDR1 and CDR2 sequences are SGDLS and YYNGEE. Trimming cost V 4 bases and J 5 bases, with 21 bases left between them. The CDR3 contains 16 residues.

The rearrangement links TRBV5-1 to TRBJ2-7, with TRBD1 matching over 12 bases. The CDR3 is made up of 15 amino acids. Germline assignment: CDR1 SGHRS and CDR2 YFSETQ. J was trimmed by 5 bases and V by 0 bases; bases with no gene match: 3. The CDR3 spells CASSLVGQGAHEQYF. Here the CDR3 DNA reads TGCGCCAGCAGCTTGGTGGGACAGGGGGCCCACGAGCAGTACTTC.